Listed below are T cell receptor beta chains from one sample, sequenced in a study of T-cell memory formation after mild COVID-19. TCRdb re-called the 5' RACE reads with MiXCR, one entry per CDR3 protein. The sample records 200,000 or so distinct CDR3 sequences, 16% being singletons. The sample taken for sequencing was PBMCs or a T cell subset sorted from them (not recorded which). The source of these receptors is an adult woman who had mild COVID-19 (a few samples of this study predate the infection). Cell type and time point are not known. CDR3s include the opening cysteine and the closing phenylalanine or tryptophan. Fields, in order: clone size, J gene, CDR3 length, D gene, V gene, CDR3 DNA, CDR3 protein. The D gene is left open where the match is weak. Size is stated for part of the rows, as once, few or many counts, or as a class when the clone is expanded.

size: .
J: TRBJ2-1
length: 15
D: .
V: TRBV5-6
DNA: TGTGCCAGCAGCTTTGTCAGCGCTGCCTACAATGAGCAGTTCTTC
CDR3: CASSFVSAAYNEQFF

size: few
J: TRBJ1-1
length: 11
D: .
V: TRBV20-1
DNA: TGCAGTGCTAGGAGAGTCACTGAAGCTTTCTTT
CDR3: CSARRVTEAFF

size: few
J: TRBJ1-4
length: 22
D: .
V: TRBV5-1
DNA: TGCGCCAGCAGCCCGGTATCGATATTTTTTACGAGTCAACCTCCAACTAATGAAAAACTGTTTTTT
CDR3: CASSPVSIFFTSQPPTNEKLFF

size: .
J: TRBJ2-2
length: 16
D: TRBD1
V: TRBV12-5
DNA: TGTGCTAGTGGTTTTTCCCGGACAGGTTATACCGGGGAGCTGTTTTTT
CDR3: CASGFSRTGYTGELFF

size: .
J: TRBJ2-5
length: 15
D: TRBD2
V: TRBV7-2
DNA: TGTGCCAGCAGCTTATCGTTGGGAGGGAGAGAGACCCAGTACTTC
CDR3: CASSLSLGGRETQYF

size: .
J: TRBJ2-3
length: 15
D: .
V: TRBV12-3/TRBV12-4
DNA: TGTGCCAGCAGTTTCGGGGGTGTGGGGACAGATACGCAGTATTTT
CDR3: CASSFGGVGTDTQYF

size: .
J: TRBJ2-5
length: 16
D: TRBD2
V: TRBV4-1
DNA: TGCGCCAGCAGCCAGGGGTTGCGGGGAGGGCAAGAGACCCAGTACTTC
CDR3: CASSQGLRGGQETQYF

size: .
J: TRBJ1-1
length: 14
D: .
V: TRBV27
DNA: TGTGCCAGCAGTTTAGACCAGCGAAGAACTGAAGCTTTCTTT
CDR3: CASSLDQRRTEAFF

size: .
J: TRBJ2-1
length: 14
D: .
V: TRBV25-1
DNA: TGTGCCAGCAGTGTAGCGCAGAACGCGGGTGAGCAGTTCTTC
CDR3: CASSVAQNAGEQFF

size: few
J: TRBJ2-1
length: 15
D: TRBD2
V: TRBV12-3/TRBV12-4
DNA: TGTGCCAGCAGCTGGACTAGCGGGGCCTACAATGAGCAGTTCTTC
CDR3: CASSWTSGAYNEQFF

size: .
J: TRBJ2-4
length: 17
D: TRBD1
V: TRBV27
DNA: TGTGCCAGCAGTCCCATACCTCGCCGGGGACAGCCAAACATTCAGTACTTC
CDR3: CASSPIPRRGQPNIQYF